Below, one T cell receptor (beta chain) is given with its context. What it recognizes is unknown. The data belong to a study of shared clonotypes between healthy human individuals. CD45RO negativity and positive selection for CCR7 defined naive CD8 cells, a population that excluded terminally differentiated effector memory CD45RA+ cells. Recent acute infections and vaccinations were absent in the healthy HIV-negative adult donors. Study observations and caveats: Between several donors, naive CD4 clonotypes were shared at a level of approximately 5%.

Clones were read by immunoSEQ multiplex PCR, and TCRdb kept only the in-frame ones, dropping some. The data hold 450,000 to 700,000 clones, with 95% to 96% observed a single time. The sample comprised naive CD8+ T cells sorted from blood. The TCR comes from a woman in her thirties in good health.

The CDR3 DNA is TGTGCCAGTACGACAGAATTCACCGGGGAGCTGTTTTTT. Its translation: CASTTEFTGELFF. This rearrangement joins TRBV19 to TRBJ2-2; possible D gene TRBD1, 5 bases. V lost 7 bases and J 4 bases, leaving 10 bases between the germline ends. Looked up from germline, CDR1 is LNHDA and CDR2 is SQIVND (reference sequence). The CDR3 length is 13 residues.